The clone carrying this T cell receptor (beta chain) was seen many times. The source of the sample is a study of blood T cells in healthy people across ages. Germline CDR1 and CDR2: ENHRY and SYGVKD. Trimming left V 2 bases short and J 0 bases short, with 12 bases between. The CDR3 loop spans 16 amino acids. Healthy Russian Caucasian donors spanned ages about 6 to 90 years. Per individual sample, total RNA of at least 5 micrograms was extracted. Combining a sample-barcoded 5' primer with a J-beta primer mix, a second PCR ran for about 6 to 11 cycles. Via MiXCR, TCRdb re-called the 5' RACE reads, giving one row per CDR3 protein. The sample yields roughly 1.5 million distinct CDR3 sequences, roughly 43% seen once.

This sequence was found in a woman between 18 and 29 years old in good health. The sample comprised blood. The chain joins TRBV10-3 to TRBJ2-3, with D possibly TRBD1 on 6 matching bases. As DNA, the CDR3 is TGTGCCATCAGTGAGATGGGGGCAACTAGCACAGATACGCAGTATTTT. It translates to CAISEMGATSTDTQYF.